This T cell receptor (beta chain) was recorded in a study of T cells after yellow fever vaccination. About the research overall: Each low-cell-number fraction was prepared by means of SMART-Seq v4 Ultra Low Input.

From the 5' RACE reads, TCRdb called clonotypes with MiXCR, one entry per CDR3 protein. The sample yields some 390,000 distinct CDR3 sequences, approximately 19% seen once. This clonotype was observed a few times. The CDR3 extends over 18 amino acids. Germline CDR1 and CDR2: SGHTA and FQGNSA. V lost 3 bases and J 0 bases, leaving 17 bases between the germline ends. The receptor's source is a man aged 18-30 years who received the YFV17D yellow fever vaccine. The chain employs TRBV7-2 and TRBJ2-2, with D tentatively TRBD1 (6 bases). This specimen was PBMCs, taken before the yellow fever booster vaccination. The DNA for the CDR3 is TGTGCCAGCAGCTTTGTCGGTGGGGGCATATCGAACACCGGGGAGCTGTTTTTT. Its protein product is CASSFVGGGISNTGELFF. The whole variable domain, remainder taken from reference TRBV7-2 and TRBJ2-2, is GAGVSQSPSNKVTEKGKDVELRCDPISGHTALYWYRQSLGQGLEFLIYFQGNSAPDKSGLPSDRFSAERTGGSVSTLTIQRTQQEDSAVYLCASSFVGGGISNTGELFFGEGSRLTVL.